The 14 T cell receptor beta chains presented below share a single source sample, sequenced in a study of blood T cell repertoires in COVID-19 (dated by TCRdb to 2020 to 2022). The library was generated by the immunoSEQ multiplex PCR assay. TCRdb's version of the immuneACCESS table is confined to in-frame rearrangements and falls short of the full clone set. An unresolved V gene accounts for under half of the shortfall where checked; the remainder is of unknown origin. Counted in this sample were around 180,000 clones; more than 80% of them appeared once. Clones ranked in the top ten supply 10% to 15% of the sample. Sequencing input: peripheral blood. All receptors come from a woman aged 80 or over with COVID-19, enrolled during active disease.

The CDR3 region is CASSFLGTGAIFSNQPQHF. CDR3 DNA sequence: TGTGCCAGCAGTTTTCTTGGGACAGGGGCTATATTCAGCAATCAGCCCCAGCATTTT. The chain uses TRBV28 and TRBJ1-5; 10 bases fit TRBD1. The junction had 12 bases not matched to a gene; V was cut back by 3 bases and J by 1 base. The CDR3 loop spans 19 amino acids. Germline V CDR1 and CDR2: MDHEN, SYDVKM.

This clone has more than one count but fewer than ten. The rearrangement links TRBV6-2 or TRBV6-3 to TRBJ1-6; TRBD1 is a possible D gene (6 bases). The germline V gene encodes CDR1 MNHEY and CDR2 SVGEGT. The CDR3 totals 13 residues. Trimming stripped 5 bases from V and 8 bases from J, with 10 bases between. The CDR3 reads CASSRGGDSPLHF. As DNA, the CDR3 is TGTGCCAGCAGTCGAGGGGGAGATTCACCCCTCCACTTT.

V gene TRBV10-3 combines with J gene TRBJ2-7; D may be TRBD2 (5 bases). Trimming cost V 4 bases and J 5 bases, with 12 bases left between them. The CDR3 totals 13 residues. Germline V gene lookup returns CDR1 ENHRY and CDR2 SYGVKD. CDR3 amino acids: CAISARAGNEQYF. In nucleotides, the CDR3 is TGTGCCATCAGTGCGCGGGCCGGGAACGAGCAGTACTTC.

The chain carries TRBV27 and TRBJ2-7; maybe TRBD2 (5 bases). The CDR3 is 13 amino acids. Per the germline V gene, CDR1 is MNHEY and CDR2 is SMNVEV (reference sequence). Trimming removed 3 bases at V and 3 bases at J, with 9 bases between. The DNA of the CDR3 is TGTGCCAGCAGTTTCCACGAGGGCTACGAGCAGTACTTC. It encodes CASSFHEGYEQYF.

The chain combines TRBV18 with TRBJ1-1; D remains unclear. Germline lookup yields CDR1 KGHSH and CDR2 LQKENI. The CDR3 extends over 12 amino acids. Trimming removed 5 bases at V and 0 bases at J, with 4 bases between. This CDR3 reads CASSYMNTEAFF. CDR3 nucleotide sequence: TGTGCCAGCTCATACATGAACACTGAAGCTTTCTTT.

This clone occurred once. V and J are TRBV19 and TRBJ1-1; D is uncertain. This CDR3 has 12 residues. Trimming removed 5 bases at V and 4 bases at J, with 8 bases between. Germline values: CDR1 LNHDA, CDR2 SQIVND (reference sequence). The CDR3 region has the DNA TGTGCCAGTAGTCTGTCTTTCACTGAAGCTTTCTTT. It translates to CASSLSFTEAFF.

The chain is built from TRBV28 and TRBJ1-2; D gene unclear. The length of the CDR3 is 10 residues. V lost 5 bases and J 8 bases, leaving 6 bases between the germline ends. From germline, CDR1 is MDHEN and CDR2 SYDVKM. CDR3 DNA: TGTGCCAGCAGTGGAGGGGGCTACACCTTC. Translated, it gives CASSGGGYTF.

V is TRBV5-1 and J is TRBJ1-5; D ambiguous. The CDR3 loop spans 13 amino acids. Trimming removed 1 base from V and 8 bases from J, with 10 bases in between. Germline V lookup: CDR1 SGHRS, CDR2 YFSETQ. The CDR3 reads CASSLSGSEPQHF. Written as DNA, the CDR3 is TGCGCCAGCAGCTTGTCTGGGAGTGAGCCCCAGCATTTT.

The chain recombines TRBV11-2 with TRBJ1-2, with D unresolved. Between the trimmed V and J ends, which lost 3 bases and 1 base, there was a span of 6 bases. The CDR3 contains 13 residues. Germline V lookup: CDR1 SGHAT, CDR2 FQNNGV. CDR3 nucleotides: TGTGCCAGCAGCTTTGGGAGTAACTATGGCTACACCTTC. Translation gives CASSFGSNYGYTF.

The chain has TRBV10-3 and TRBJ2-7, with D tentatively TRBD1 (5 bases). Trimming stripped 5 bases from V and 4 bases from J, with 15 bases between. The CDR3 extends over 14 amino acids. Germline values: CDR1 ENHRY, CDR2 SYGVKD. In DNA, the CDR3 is TGTGCCATCAGTTCGGACACCTCCGGGTACGAGCAGTACTTC. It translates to CAISSDTSGYEQYF.

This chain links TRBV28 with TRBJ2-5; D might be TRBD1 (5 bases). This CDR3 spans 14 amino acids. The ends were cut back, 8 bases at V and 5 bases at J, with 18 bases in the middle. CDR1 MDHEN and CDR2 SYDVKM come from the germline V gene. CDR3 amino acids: CASGVPREWETQYF. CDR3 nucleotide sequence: TGTGCCAGCGGAGTCCCCAGGGAATGGGAGACCCAGTACTTC.

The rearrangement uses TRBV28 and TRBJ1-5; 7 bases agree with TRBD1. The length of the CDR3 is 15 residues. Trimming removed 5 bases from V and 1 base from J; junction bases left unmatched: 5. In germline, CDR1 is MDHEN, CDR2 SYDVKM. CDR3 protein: CASSPTGASNQPQHF. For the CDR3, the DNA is TGTGCCAGCAGTCCCACAGGGGCCAGCAATCAGCCCCAGCATTTT.

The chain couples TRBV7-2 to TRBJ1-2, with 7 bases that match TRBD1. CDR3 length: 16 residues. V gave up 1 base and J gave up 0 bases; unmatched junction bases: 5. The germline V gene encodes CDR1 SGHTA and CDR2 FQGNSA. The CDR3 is CASSLGPGQTNYGYTF. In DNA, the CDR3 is TGTGCCAGCAGCTTAGGGCCGGGACAGACTAACTATGGCTACACCTTC.

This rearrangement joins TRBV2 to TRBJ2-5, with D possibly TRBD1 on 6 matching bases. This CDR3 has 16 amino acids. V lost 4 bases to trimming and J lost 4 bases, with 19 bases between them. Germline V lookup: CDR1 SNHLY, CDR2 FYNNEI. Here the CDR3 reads CASSGRWGRSGETQYF. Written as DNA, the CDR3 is TGTGCCAGCAGTGGGAGGTGGGGGCGTTCTGGAGAGACCCAGTACTTC.